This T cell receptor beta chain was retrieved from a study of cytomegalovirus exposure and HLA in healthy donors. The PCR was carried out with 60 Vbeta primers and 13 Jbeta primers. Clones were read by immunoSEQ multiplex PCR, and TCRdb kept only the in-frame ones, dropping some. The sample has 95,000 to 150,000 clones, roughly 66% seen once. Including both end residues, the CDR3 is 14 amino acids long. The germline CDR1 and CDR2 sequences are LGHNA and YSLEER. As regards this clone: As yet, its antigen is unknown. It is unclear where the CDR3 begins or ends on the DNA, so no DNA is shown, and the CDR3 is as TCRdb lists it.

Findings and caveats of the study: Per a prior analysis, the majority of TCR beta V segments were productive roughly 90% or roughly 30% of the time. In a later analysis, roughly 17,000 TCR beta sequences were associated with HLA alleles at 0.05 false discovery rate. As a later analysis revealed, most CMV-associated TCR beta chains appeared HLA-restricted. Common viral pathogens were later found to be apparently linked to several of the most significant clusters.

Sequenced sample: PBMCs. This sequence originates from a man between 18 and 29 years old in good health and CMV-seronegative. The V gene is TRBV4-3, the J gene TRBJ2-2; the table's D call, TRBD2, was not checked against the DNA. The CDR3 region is CASSQDFGAGELFF.